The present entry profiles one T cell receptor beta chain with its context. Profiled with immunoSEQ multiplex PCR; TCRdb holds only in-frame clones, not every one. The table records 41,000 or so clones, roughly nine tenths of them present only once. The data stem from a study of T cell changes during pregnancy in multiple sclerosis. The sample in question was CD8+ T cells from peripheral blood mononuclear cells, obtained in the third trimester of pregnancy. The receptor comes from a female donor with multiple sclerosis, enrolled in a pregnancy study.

This CDR3 reads CASSIAREGADGELFF. The CDR3 region has the DNA TGTGCCAGTAGTATAGCCCGGGAGGGGGCTGACGGGGAGCTGTTTTTT. The chain carries TRBV19 and TRBJ2-2, with a possible D match to TRBD2 (8 bases). Looked up from germline, CDR1 is LNHDA and CDR2 is SQIVND (reference sequence). The V and J ends lost 1 base and 7 bases respectively, with 16 bases between them. The CDR3 has 16 residues.